This T cell receptor (beta chain) was observed in a study of blood T cell repertoires in COVID-19. TCRdb keeps only in-frame clones here, not all; method: immunoSEQ multiplex PCR. The repertoire includes around 300,000 clones, around 90% of them detected once, and around 3% sits in the top ten. The CDR3 sequence is 11 residues long. After removal of 5 bases from V and 9 bases from J, the junction contained 6 bases not matched to a gene. Germline lookup yields CDR1 SQVTM and CDR2 ANQGSEA. Specimen: PBMCs or T cells enriched from blood (not recorded which). The receptor comes from a woman aged 45-65 years who had recovered from COVID-19. The chain recombines TRBV29-1 with TRBJ1-2, with 7 bases aligning to TRBD1. CDR3 in amino acids: CSVQTGERYTF. The CDR3 DNA sequence: TGCAGCGTTCAAACAGGGGAACGCTACACCTTC.